Listed below are T cell receptor beta chains from one sample, sequenced in a study of Ad26.COV2.S vaccination and SARS-CoV-2 variants. The data were produced by immunoSEQ multiplex PCR, yet TCRdb's version contains in-frame clones alone and is incomplete. The sample includes a few hundred thousand clones, about four fifths of them seen just once. Source: peripheral blood, taken in a trial of Ad26.COV2.S vaccine versus placebo. These TCRs come from a person aged 18-65 years who received the Ad26.COV2.S COVID-19 vaccine or a placebo. The CDR3 runs from the conserved cysteine through the conserved F or W. D genes are given only for firm matches.

j_call	v_call	d_call	cdr3_aa	cdr3_nt
TRBJ1-5	TRBV24-1	.	CATSDLLGRGYYQPQHF	TGTGCCACCAGTGATTTGTTGGGTAGAGGATACTATCAGCCCCAGCATTTT
TRBJ1-5	TRBV27	.	CASSLGRSGNQPQHF	TGTGCCAGCAGTTTAGGAAGGAGCGGCAATCAGCCCCAGCATTTT
TRBJ1-2	TRBV11-2	.	CASSLAEGGNYGYTF	TGTGCCAGCAGCTTAGCCGAGGGGGGAAACTATGGCTACACCTTC
TRBJ2-2	TRBV2	TRBD2	CASSVERGNTGELFF	TGTGCCAGCAGTGTGGAGCGGGGCAACACCGGGGAGCTGTTTTTT
TRBJ1-5	TRBV3-1/TRBV3-2	.	CASSQEGGQPQHF	TGTGCCAGCAGCCAAGAGGGTGGACAGCCCCAGCATTTT
TRBJ2-1	TRBV7-3	TRBD2	CASSPSGGTYNEQFF	TGTGCCAGCAGTCCTAGCGGGGGGACTTACAATGAGCAGTTCTTC
TRBJ2-3	TRBV10-2	.	CASSESALYTDTQYF	TGCGCCAGCAGTGAGTCTGCGCTTTACACAGATACGCAGTATTTT
TRBJ2-6	TRBV5-1	.	CASSSTGRISGANVLTF	TGCGCCAGCAGTTCTACCGGACGGATATCTGGGGCCAACGTCCTGACTTTC
TRBJ2-1	TRBV7-8	.	CASSLTTGNEQFF	TGTGCCAGCAGCTTAACCACCGGCAATGAGCAGTTCTTC
TRBJ2-3	TRBV7-2	.	CASSTRPTDTQYF	TGTGCCAGCAGTACTAGACCCACAGATACGCAGTATTTT
TRBJ2-7	TRBV5-1	.	CASTSEAAGLREQYF	TGCGCCAGCACCTCAGAGGCGGCGGGGCTGCGAGAGCAGTACTTC
TRBJ2-5	TRBV29-1	.	CSVVGGRETQYF	TGCAGCGTTGTAGGCGGAAGGGAGACCCAGTACTTC
TRBJ1-5	TRBV7-8	TRBD1	CASSLGQGLFPQHF	TGTGCCAGCAGCTTGGGACAGGGACTTTTTCCCCAGCATTTT
TRBJ2-7	TRBV9	.	CASSVGGTVEQYF	TGTGCCAGCAGCGTAGGTGGAACAGTCGAGCAGTACTTC
TRBJ2-3	TRBV15	.	CATSRNSGTDTQYF	TGTGCCACCAGCAGAAATTCCGGCACAGATACGCAGTATTTT
TRBJ1-3	TRBV24-1	TRBD1	CATSDRRPGGKLATIYF	TGTGCCACCAGTGACCGTCGTCCAGGGGGAAAGCTTGCCACCATATATTTT
TRBJ2-5	TRBV11-2	.	CASSFGRSETQYF	TGTGCCAGCAGCTTCGGGCGCTCCGAGACCCAGTACTTC